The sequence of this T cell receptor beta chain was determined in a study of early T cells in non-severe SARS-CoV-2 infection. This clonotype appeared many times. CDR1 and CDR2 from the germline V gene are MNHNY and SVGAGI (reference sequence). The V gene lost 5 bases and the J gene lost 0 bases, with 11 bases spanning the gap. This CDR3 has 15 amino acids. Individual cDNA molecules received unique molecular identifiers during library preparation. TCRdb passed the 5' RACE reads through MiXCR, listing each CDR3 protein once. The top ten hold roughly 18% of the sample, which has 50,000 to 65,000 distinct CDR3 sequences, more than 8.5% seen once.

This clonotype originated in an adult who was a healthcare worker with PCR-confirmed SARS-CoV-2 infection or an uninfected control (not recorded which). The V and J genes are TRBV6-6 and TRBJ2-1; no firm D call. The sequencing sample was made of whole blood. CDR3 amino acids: CASSLTRSSYNEQFF. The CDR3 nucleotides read TGTGCCAGCAGTCTTACCCGCAGCTCCTACAATGAGCAGTTCTTC.